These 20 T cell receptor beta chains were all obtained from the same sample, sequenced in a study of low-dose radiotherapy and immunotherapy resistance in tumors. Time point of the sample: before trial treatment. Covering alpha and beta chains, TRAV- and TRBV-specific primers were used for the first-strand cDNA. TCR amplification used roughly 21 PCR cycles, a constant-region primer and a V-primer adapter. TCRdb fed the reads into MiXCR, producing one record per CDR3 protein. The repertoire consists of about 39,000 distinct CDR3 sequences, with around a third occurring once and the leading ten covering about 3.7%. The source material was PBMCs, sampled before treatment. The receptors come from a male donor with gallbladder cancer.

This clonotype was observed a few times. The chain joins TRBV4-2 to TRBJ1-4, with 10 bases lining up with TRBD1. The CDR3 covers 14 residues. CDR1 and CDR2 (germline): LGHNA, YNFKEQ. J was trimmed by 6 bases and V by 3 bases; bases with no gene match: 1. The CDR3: CASSHGTGDEKLFF. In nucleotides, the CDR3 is TGTGCCAGCAGCCACGGGACAGGGGATGAAAAACTGTTTTTT.

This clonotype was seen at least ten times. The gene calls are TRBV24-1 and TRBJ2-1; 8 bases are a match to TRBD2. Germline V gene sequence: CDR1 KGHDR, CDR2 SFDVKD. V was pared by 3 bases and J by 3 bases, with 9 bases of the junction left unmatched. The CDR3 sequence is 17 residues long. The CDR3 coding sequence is TGTGCCACCAGTGATCTTGCGGGACTAGGCGGCTACAATGAGCAGTTCTTC. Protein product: CATSDLAGLGGYNEQFF.

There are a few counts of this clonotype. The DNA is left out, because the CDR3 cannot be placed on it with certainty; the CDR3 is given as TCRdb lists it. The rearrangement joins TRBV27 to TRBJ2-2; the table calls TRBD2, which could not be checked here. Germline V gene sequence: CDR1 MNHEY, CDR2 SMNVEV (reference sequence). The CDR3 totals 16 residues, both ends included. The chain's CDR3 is CASSFSPGYTGELFFF.

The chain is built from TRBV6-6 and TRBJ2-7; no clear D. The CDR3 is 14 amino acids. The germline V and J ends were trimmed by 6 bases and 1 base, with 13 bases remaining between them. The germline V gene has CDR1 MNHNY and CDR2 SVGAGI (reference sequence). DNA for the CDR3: TGTGCCAGCAGCGTAGGAAAAGGATCCTACGAGCAGTACTTC. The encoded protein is CASSVGKGSYEQYF.

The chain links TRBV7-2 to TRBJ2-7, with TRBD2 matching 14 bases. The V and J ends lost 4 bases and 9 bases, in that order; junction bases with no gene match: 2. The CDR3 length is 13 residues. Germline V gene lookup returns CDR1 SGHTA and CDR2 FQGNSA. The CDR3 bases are TGTGCCAGCAGCTCTGGGACTAGCGGGAGGCAGTACTTC. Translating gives CASSSGTSGRQYF.

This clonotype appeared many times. CDR3 in amino acids: CSAAGALRRSPLHF. In DNA form, the CDR3 reads TGCAGTGCCGCCGGGGCCCTAAGGCGTTCACCCCTCCACTTT. The chain is built from TRBV20-1 and TRBJ1-6, with TRBD1 as a possible D gene (5 bases). Looked up from germline, CDR1 is DFQATT and CDR2 is SNEGSKA (reference sequence). The V end lost 6 bases, the J end lost 9 bases, and 18 bases lay between the germline ends. The CDR3 totals 14 residues.

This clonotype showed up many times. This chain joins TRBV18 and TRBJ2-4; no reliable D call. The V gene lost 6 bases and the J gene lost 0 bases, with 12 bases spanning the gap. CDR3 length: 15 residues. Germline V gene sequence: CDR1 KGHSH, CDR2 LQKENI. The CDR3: CASSVDGVAKNIQYF. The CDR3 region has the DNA TGTGCCAGCTCGGTAGACGGTGTAGCCAAAAACATTCAGTACTTC.

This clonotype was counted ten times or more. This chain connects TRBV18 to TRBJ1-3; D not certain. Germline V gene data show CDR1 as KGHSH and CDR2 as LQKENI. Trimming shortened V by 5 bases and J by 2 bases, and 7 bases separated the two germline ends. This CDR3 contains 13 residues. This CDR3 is CASSAGTGNTIYF. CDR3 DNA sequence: TGTGCCAGCTCAGCGGGGACTGGAAACACCATATATTTT. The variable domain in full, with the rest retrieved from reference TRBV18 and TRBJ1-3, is NAGVMQNPRHLVRRRGQEARLRCSPMKGHSHVYWYRQLPEEGLKFMVYLQKENIIDESGMPKERFSAEFPKEGPSILRIQQVVRGDSAAYFCASSAGTGNTIYFGEGSWLTVV.

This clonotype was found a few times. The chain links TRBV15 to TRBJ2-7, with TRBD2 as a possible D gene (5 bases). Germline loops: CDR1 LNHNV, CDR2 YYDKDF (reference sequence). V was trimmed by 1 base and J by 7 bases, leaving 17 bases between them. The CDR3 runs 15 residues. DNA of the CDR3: TGTGCCACCAGCAGAGGGGTCCGGGAAGAAGGGGAGCAGTACTTC. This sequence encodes CATSRGVREEGEQYF.

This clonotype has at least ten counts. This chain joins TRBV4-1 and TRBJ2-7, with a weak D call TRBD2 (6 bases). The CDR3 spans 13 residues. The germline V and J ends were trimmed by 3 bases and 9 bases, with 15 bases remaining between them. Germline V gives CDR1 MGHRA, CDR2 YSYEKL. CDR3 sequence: CASSHPGLRVQYF. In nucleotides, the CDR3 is TGCGCCAGCAGCCATCCGGGACTCAGAGTGCAGTACTTC.

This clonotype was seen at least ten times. CDR3 in DNA: TGTGCCAGCTCACCAATACAGGGGGTCTCAGATACGCAGTATTTT. Amino acids: CASSPIQGVSDTQYF. The rearrangement links TRBV18 to TRBJ2-3; 8 bases are shared with TRBD1. The germline V gene has CDR1 KGHSH and CDR2 LQKENI. The CDR3 spans 15 residues. The trim removed 2 bases at V and 4 bases at J, leaving 5 bases unmatched.

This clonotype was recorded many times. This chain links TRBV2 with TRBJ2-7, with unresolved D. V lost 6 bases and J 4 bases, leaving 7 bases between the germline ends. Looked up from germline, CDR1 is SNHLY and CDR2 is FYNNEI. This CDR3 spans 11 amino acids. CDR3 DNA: TGTGCCAGCAGGGAGAGTTACGAGCAGTACTTC. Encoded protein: CASRESYEQYF.

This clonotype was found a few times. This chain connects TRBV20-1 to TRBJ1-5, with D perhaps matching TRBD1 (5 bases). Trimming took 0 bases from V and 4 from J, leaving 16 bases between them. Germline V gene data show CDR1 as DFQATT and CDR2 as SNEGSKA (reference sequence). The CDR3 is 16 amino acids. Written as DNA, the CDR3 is TGCAGTGCTAGAGATTTAAGAGGAGGGGTAAATCAGCCCCAGCATTTT. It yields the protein CSARDLRGGVNQPQHF.

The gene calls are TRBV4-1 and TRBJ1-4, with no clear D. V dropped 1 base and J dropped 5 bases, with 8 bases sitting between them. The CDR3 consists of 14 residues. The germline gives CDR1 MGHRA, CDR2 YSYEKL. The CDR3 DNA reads TGCGCCAGCAGCCAAGGGGTCGCGAATGAAAAACTGTTTTTT. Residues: CASSQGVANEKLFF.

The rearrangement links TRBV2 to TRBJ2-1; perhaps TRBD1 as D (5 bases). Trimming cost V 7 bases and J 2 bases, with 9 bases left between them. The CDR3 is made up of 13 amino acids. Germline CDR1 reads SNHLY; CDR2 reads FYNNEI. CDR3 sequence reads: CASKSQAYNEQFF. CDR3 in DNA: TGTGCCAGCAAATCACAGGCCTACAATGAGCAGTTCTTC.

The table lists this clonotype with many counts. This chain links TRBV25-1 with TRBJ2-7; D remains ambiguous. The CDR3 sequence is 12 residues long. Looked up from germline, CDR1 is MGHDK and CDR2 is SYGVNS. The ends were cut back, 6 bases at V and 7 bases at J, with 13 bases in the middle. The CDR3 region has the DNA TGTGCCAGCAGCAAAGCCCTTGGGGAGCAGTACTTC. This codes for CASSKALGEQYF.

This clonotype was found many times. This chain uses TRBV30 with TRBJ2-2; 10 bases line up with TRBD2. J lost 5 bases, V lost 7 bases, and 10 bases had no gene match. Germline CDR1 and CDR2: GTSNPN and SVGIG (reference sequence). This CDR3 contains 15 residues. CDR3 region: CASSGLAARTGELFF. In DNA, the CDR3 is TGTGCCTCCTCCGGACTAGCGGCACGAACCGGGGAGCTGTTTTTT.

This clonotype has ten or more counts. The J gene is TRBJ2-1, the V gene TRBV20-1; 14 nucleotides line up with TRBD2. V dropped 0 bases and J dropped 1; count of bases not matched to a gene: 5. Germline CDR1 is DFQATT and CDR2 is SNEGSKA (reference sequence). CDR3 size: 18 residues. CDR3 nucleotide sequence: TGCAGTGCTAGAGACGGGACTAGCGGGAGAAGGTCCTACAATGAGCAGTTCTTC. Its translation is CSARDGTSGRRSYNEQFF.

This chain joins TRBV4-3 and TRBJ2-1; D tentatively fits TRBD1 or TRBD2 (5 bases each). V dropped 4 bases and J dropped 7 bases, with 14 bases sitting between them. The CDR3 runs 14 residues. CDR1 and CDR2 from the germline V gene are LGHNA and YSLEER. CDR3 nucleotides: TGCGCCAGCAGCCTCCAGGGACGGGTTAATGAGCAGTTCTTC. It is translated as CASSLQGRVNEQFF.

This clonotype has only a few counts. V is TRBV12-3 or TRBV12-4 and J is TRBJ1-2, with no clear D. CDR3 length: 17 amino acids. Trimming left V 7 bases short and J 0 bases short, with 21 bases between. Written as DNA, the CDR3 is TGTGCCAGCACCAAGGGCCTTTTCATCGATTCTAACTATGGCTACACCTTC. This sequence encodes CASTKGLFIDSNYGYTF.